A single sample gave rise to the 29 T cell receptor beta chains below, sequenced in a study of cytomegalovirus exposure and HLA in healthy donors. The PCR made use of 60 Vbeta and 13 Jbeta primers. The assay was immunoSEQ multiplex PCR, and TCRdb's table has in-frame clones only and misses some. The table includes about 210,000 clones, 82% detected once. The specimen sequenced was PBMCs. Receptor source: a man aged 35-49 years in good health and CMV-seropositive.

The V gene is TRBV25-1, the J gene TRBJ1-1; 9 nucleotides align to TRBD1. Losses at the gene ends were 6 bases for V and 8 bases for J; bases not matched to a gene: 10. CDR1 is MGHDK, CDR2 SYGVNS, per germline. The CDR3 contains 14 residues. DNA for the CDR3: TGTGCCAGCAGACTGGACGGGACAGGGCAAGAAGCTTTCTTT. Protein product: CASRLDGTGQEAFF.

This clone showed up just a few times. The V call is TRBV5-5, the J call TRBJ2-7; perhaps TRBD1 as D (5 bases). Trimming pared 1 base from V and 3 bases from J, leaving 8 bases between. Per the germline V gene, CDR1 is SGHKS and CDR2 is YYEKEE (reference sequence). The CDR3 totals 13 residues. The CDR3 protein is CASSLHQGYEQYF. The CDR3 nucleotides read TGTGCCAGCAGCTTGCATCAGGGCTACGAGCAGTACTTC.

This chain uses TRBV6-1 with TRBJ2-3; no definite D call. This CDR3 has 15 residues. The V end was cut by 1 base, the J end by 0 bases, with 8 bases between. Germline V gene lookup returns CDR1 MNHNS and CDR2 SASEGT. The CDR3 region has the DNA TGTGCCAGCAGTGAAGGAGGTAGAAGCACAGATACGCAGTATTTT. Encoded protein: CASSEGGRSTDTQYF.

The V gene is TRBV11-2, the J gene TRBJ2-2; 11 nucleotides agree with TRBD2. V was clipped by 5 bases and J by 5 bases; unmatched bases: 10. The length of the CDR3 is 17 residues. Germline CDR1 and CDR2: SGHAT and FQNNGV. The CDR3 nucleotides are TGTGCCAGCAGCCCAAGTAGCGGGAGGGCTGAGACCGGGGAGCTGTTTTTT. Its protein is CASSPSSGRAETGELFF. Drawing the rest from reference TRBV11-2 and TRBJ2-2, the complete variable domain is EAGVAQSPRYKIIEKRQSVAFWCNPISGHATLYWYQQILGQGPKLLIQFQNNGVVDDSQLPKDRFSAERLKGVDSTLKIQPAKLEDSAVYLCASSPSSGRAETGELFFGEGSRLTVL.

The chain combines TRBV4-2 with TRBJ2-1, with a weak D call TRBD1 (5 bases). The germline gives CDR1 LGHNA, CDR2 YNFKEQ. The CDR3 runs 15 residues. V lost 0 bases and J 5 bases, leaving 11 bases between the germline ends. This CDR3 reads CASSQDPGRDNEQFF. In DNA form, the CDR3 reads TGTGCCAGCAGCCAAGATCCGGGCAGGGACAATGAGCAGTTCTTC.

This chain uses TRBV7-6 with TRBJ2-7; D may be TRBD1 (5 bases). V shed 3 bases and J shed 5 bases, with 17 bases lying between them. The CDR3 contains 15 residues. From germline, CDR1 is SGHVS and CDR2 FNYEAQ. CDR3 loop: CASSFGADGSDEQYF. As DNA, the CDR3 is TGTGCCAGCAGCTTTGGGGCGGACGGGTCGGACGAGCAGTACTTC.

The V and J genes are TRBV7-2 and TRBJ2-1, with D unresolved. The germline V gene encodes CDR1 SGHTA and CDR2 FQGNSA. The CDR3 runs 14 residues. V lost 7 bases and J lost 9, with 19 bases in between. CDR3 DNA: TGTGCCAGCACCGAGGTGGCCACTGGTGGTGAGCAGTTCTTC. It codes for CASTEVATGGEQFF.

A single count supports this clone. This chain joins TRBV7-9 and TRBJ2-2, with 9 bases lining up with TRBD1. This CDR3 region has 17 residues. CDR1 and CDR2 from the germline V gene are SEHNR and FQNEAQ (reference sequence). V gave up 7 bases and J gave up 0 bases; unmatched junction bases: 9. CDR3 DNA: TGTGCCAGCAACCCAACCACAGGGGGCACGAACACCGGGGAGCTGTTTTTT. It codes for CASNPTTGGTNTGELFF. The full variable domain, in which reference TRBV7-9 and TRBJ2-2 provide the parts outside the CDR3, is DTGVSQNPRHKITKRGQNVTFRCDPISEHNRLYWYRQTLGQGPEFLTYFQNEAQLEKSRLLSDRFSAERPKGSFSTLEIQRTEQGDSAMYLCASNPTTGGTNTGELFFGEGSRLTVL.

The chain joins TRBV2 to TRBJ1-5, with a weak D call TRBD1 (5 bases). Trimming took 5 bases from V and 1 from J, leaving 15 bases between them. The V gene's germline CDR1 is SNHLY and CDR2 FYNNEI. The CDR3 is made up of 16 amino acids. In nucleotides, the CDR3 is TGTGCCAGCAGTTTCCGGACTGGGGGGAGCAATCAGCCCCAGCATTTT. Residues: CASSFRTGGSNQPQHF.

The chain recombines TRBV6-1 with TRBJ1-5, with D tentatively TRBD1 (5 bases). Germline values: CDR1 MNHNS, CDR2 SASEGT. The CDR3 is 15 amino acids. The ends were cut back, 4 bases at V and 9 bases at J, with 19 bases in the middle. CDR3 sequence reads: CASSAVQGPGLPQHF. DNA of the CDR3: TGTGCCAGCAGTGCAGTGCAGGGCCCAGGTTTGCCCCAGCATTTT.

This clone has just one count. The chain employs TRBV29-1 and TRBJ2-7; D gene unclear. This CDR3 spans 14 amino acids. Trimming removed 4 bases from V and 2 bases from J, with 15 bases in between. CDR1 and CDR2 (germline): SQVTM, ANQGSEA. CDR3: CSVAGSFRTYEQYF. The CDR3 coding sequence is TGCAGCGTTGCGGGTTCCTTTCGAACCTACGAGCAGTACTTC.

V usage is TRBV5-1 and J usage is TRBJ1-3; 7 nucleotides line up with TRBD1. The CDR3 sequence is 14 residues long. Per germline, CDR1 SGHRS and CDR2 YFSETQ. V shed 4 bases and J 4 bases; nucleotides not matched to a gene: 5. CDR3 in amino acids: CASSMTGTGNTIYF. CDR3 in DNA: TGCGCCAGCAGCATGACAGGGACAGGAAACACCATATATTTT.

The V gene is TRBV7-9, the J gene TRBJ2-1; D is unclear. The V gene's germline CDR1 is SEHNR and CDR2 FQNEAQ (reference sequence). Deletions cut 2 bases from V and 9 bases from J, with 8 bases between. CDR3 length equals 12 residues. This CDR3 reads CASSLIGVEQFF. In DNA, the CDR3 is TGTGCCAGCAGCTTAATAGGAGTTGAGCAGTTCTTC. Full variable domain (missing parts from reference TRBV7-9 and TRBJ2-1): DTGVSQNPRHKITKRGQNVTFRCDPISEHNRLYWYRQTLGQGPEFLTYFQNEAQLEKSRLLSDRFSAERPKGSFSTLEIQRTEQGDSAMYLCASSLIGVEQFFGPGTRLTVL.

The chain recombines TRBV6-6 with TRBJ2-7, with D tentatively TRBD1 (5 bases). The CDR3 runs to 15 residues. The V gene's germline CDR1 is MNHNY and CDR2 SVGAGI (reference sequence). Trimming shortened V by 2 bases and J by 0 bases, and 11 bases separated the two germline ends. The CDR3, as DNA: TGTGCCAGCAGTTACGAAGGGGTGAGCTCCTACGAGCAGTACTTC. This gives the protein CASSYEGVSSYEQYF.

This clone was counted between two and nine times. Here the CDR3 reads CASSLDSGNYNEQFF. CDR3 nucleotide sequence: TGTGCCAGCAGCTTGGATTCCGGGAACTACAATGAGCAGTTCTTC. V is TRBV5-6 and J is TRBJ2-1; tentatively, D is TRBD2 (5 bases). Germline V gene lookup returns CDR1 SGHDT and CDR2 YYEEEE. Deletions cut 0 bases from V and 3 bases from J, with 10 bases between. The CDR3 is 15 amino acids.

CDR3 sequence: CAWRPRLAGGSYEQYF. In nucleotides, the CDR3 is TGTGCCTGGAGACCGCGACTAGCGGGAGGTTCCTACGAGCAGTACTTC. The chain has TRBV30 and TRBJ2-7, with TRBD2 matching over 13 bases. This CDR3 has 16 residues. Germline values: CDR1 GTSNPN, CDR2 SVGIG (reference sequence). With V trimmed by 3 bases and J by 1 base, 6 bases remained unmatched.

This rearrangement joins TRBV11-2 to TRBJ2-7; TRBD2 agrees at 10 bases. CDR1 and CDR2 (germline): SGHAT, FQNNGV. Trimming took 7 bases from V and 1 from J; bases not matched to a gene: 10. The CDR3 is made up of 16 amino acids. The CDR3 DNA is TGTGCCAGCACCATTAGGGCTAGCGGGAGATCCTACGAGCAGTACTTC. The encoded protein is CASTIRASGRSYEQYF.

The rearrangement uses TRBV29-1 and TRBJ2-1; D is unclear. The CDR3 is made up of 11 amino acids. The germline CDR1 and CDR2 sequences are SQVTM and ANQGSEA. The V and J ends lost 3 bases and 4 bases respectively, with 4 bases between them. CDR3 in amino acids: CSVDPYNEQFF. The DNA for the CDR3 is TGCAGCGTTGATCCATACAATGAGCAGTTCTTC.

This chain links TRBV27 with TRBJ1-1; 8 nucleotides line up with TRBD1. Germline V gene sequence: CDR1 MNHEY, CDR2 SMNVEV (reference sequence). The CDR3 sequence is 14 residues long. V shed 5 bases and J 6 bases; nucleotides not matched to a gene: 8. The CDR3 loop is CASSNLDRGPEAFF. The CDR3 nucleotides read TGTGCCAGCAGTAACCTCGACAGGGGCCCTGAAGCTTTCTTT.

The J gene is TRBJ2-7, the V gene TRBV5-3; 7 bases are shared with TRBD2. TRBV5-3 is designated an ORF whose function remains uncertain. With V trimmed by 2 bases and J by 4 bases, 21 bases remained unmatched. This CDR3 has 19 residues. CDR3 bases: TGTGCCAGAAGCTTTGGCGGGAGAAACCCCTTAAATACCCAGTACGAGCAGTACGTC. It yields the protein CARSFGGRNPLNTQYEQYV.

The V call is TRBV25-1, the J call TRBJ2-5; TRBD1 is a possible D gene (6 bases). The V gene lost 7 bases and the J gene lost 9 bases, with 18 bases spanning the gap. The CDR3 has 13 residues. The germline V gene encodes CDR1 MGHDK and CDR2 SYGVNS. The CDR3 DNA sequence: TGTGCCAGCACAGGGGTTAACGGGCTGGCCCAGTACTTC. It specifies CASTGVNGLAQYF. The full variable domain, in which reference TRBV25-1 and TRBJ2-5 provide the parts outside the CDR3, is EADIYQTPRYLVIGTGKKITLECSQTMGHDKMYWYQQDPGMELHLIHYSYGVNSTEKGDLSSESTVSRIRTEHFPLTLESARPSHTSQYLCASTGVNGLAQYFGPGTRLLVL.

Only one count was recorded for this clone. The V and J genes are TRBV5-6 and TRBJ2-5; D is possibly TRBD2 (6 bases). CDR3 length: 15 residues. Germline values: CDR1 SGHDT, CDR2 YYEEEE. Trimming cost V 2 bases and J 5 bases, with 16 bases left between them. The CDR3 region is CASSFRGINWETQYF. CDR3 in DNA: TGTGCCAGCAGCTTTCGCGGGATTAACTGGGAGACCCAGTACTTC. Full variable domain (missing parts from reference TRBV5-6 and TRBJ2-5): DAGVTQSPTHLIKTRGQQVTLRCSPKSGHDTVSWYQQALGQGPQFIFQYYEEEERQRGNFPDRFSGHQFPNYSSELNVNALLLGDSALYLCASSFRGINWETQYFGPGTRLLVL.

The CDR3 DNA sequence: TGTGCCAGCAGCTTCGACATGAACACCGGGGAGCTGTTTTTT. Translating gives CASSFDMNTGELFF. The J gene is TRBJ2-2, the V gene TRBV5-6; D gene ambiguous. This CDR3 has 14 residues. V was trimmed by 2 bases and J by 1 base, leaving 6 bases between them. Per the germline V gene, CDR1 is SGHDT and CDR2 is YYEEEE.

Of note for this clone: Its ends do not fully match the called genes, so a read error is possible. The chain is built from TRBV7-8 and TRBJ2-4; no firm D call. Per germline, CDR1 SGHVS and CDR2 FQNEAQ. The CDR3 is 13 residues long. In nucleotides, the CDR3 is TGTGCCAGCAGTGTATCTTCCAAAAACATTCGGTACTTC. Translating it yields CASSVSSKNIRYF.

This sequence joins TRBV27 and TRBJ2-5; 8 positions match TRBD2. Per the germline V gene, CDR1 is MNHEY and CDR2 is SMNVEV (reference sequence). The CDR3 totals 14 residues. V lost 3 bases to trimming and J lost 6 bases; unmatched junction nucleotides: 6. CDR3: CASSFRGGRQTQYF. The CDR3 nucleotides are TGTGCCAGCAGTTTCCGGGGGGGAAGACAGACCCAGTACTTC.

The chain combines TRBV20-1 with TRBJ1-2; 7 bases agree with TRBD1. The CDR3 contains 11 residues. CDR1 and CDR2 (germline): DFQATT, SNEGSKA (reference sequence). V was pared by 7 bases and J by 8 bases, with 7 bases of the junction left unmatched. The CDR3, as DNA: TGCAGTGTCCTCAGGGGGGTAGGCTACACCTTC. It translates to CSVLRGVGYTF.

There are a few counts of this clone. The chain links TRBV5-1 to TRBJ1-2, with D possibly matching TRBD1 (5 bases). V was shortened by 4 bases and J by 2 bases, with 30 bases between the two germline ends. Germline V gene lookup returns CDR1 SGHRS and CDR2 YFSETQ. The CDR3 covers 20 residues. In DNA form, the CDR3 reads TGCGCCAGCAGCCCTGGTCGGCAGGGAATTGGTTTCAGTCTGAACTATGGCTACACCTTC. Protein: CASSPGRQGIGFSLNYGYTF.

The chain recombines TRBV19 with TRBJ2-1, with TRBD2 matching 10 bases. The germline gives CDR1 LNHDA, CDR2 SQIVND (reference sequence). J lost 8 bases, V lost 3 bases, and 4 bases had no gene match. This CDR3 is built from 14 residues. Here the CDR3 DNA reads TGTGCCAGTAGTATTGGGACTAGCGTCGATGAGCAGTTCTTC. Its translation: CASSIGTSVDEQFF. Based on the CDR3 plus reference TRBV19 and TRBJ2-1, the full variable domain is DGGITQSPKYLFRKEGQNVTLSCEQNLNHDAMYWYRQDPGQGLRLIYYSQIVNDFQKGDIAEGYSVSREKKESFPLTVTSAQKNPTAFYLCASSIGTSVDEQFFGPGTRLTVL.

The chain carries TRBV5-1 and TRBJ2-3, with 7 bases that match TRBD1. CDR1 is SGHRS and CDR2 is YFSETQ in the germline V gene. The CDR3 loop spans 14 amino acids. Trimming at V came to 5 bases and at J to 2 bases, leaving 5 bases not matched to a gene. CDR3 nucleotide sequence: TGCGCCAGCAGAGTAACAGGGGTCACAGATACGCAGTATTTT. This codes for CASRVTGVTDTQYF.